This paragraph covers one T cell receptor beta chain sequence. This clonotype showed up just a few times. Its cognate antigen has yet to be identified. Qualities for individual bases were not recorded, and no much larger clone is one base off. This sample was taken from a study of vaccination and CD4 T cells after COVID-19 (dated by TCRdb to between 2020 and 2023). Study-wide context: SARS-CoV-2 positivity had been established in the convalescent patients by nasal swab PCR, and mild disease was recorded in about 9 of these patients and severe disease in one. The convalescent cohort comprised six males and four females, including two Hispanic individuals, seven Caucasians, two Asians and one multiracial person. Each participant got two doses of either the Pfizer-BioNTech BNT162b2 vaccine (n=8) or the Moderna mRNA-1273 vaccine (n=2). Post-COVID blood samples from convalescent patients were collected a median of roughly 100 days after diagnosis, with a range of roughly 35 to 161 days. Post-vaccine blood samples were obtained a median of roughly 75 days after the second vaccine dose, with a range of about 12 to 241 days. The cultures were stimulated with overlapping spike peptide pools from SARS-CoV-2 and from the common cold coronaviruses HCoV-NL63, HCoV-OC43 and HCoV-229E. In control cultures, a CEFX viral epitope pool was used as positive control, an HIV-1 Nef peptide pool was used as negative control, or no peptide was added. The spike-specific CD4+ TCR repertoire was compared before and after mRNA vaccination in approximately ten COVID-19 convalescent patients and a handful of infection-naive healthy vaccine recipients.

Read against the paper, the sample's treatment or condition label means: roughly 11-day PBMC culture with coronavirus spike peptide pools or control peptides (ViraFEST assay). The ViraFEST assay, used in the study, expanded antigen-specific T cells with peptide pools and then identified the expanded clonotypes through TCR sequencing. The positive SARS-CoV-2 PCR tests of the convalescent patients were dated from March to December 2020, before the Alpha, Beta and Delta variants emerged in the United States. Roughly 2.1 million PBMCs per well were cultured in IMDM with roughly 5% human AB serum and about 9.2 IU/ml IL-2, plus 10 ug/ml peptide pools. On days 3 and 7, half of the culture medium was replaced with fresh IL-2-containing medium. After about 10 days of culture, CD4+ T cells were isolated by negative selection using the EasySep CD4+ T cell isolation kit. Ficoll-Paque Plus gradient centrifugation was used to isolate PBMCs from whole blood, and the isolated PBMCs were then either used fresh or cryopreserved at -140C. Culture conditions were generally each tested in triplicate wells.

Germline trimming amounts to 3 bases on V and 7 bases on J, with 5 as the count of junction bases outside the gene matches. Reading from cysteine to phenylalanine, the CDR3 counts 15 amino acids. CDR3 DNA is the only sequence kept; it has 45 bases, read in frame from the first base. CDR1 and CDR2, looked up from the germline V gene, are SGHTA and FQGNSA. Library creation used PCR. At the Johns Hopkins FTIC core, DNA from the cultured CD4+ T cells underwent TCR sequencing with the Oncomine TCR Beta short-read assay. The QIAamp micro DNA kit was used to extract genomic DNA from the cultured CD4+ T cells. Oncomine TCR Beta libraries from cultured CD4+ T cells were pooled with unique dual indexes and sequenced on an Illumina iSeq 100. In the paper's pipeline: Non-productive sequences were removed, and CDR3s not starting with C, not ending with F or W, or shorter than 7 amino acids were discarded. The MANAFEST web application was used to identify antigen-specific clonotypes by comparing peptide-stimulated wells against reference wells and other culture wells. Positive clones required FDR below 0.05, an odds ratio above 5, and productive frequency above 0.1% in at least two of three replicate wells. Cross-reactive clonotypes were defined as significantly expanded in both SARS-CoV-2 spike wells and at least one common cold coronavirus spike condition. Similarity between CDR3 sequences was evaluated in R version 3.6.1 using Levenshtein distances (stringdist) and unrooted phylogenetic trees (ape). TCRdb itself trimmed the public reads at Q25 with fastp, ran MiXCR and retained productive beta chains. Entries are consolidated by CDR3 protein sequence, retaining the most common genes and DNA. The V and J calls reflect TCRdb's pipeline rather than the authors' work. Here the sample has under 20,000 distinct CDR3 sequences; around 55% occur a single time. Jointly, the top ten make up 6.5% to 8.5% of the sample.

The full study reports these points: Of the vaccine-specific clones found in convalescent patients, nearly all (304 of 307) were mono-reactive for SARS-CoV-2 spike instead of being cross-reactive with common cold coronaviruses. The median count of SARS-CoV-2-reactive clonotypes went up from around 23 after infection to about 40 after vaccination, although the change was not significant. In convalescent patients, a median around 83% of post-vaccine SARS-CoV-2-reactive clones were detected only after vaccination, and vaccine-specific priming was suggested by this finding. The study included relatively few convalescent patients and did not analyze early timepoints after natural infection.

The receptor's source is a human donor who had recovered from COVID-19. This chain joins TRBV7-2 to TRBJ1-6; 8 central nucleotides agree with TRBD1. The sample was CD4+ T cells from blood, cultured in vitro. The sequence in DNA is TGTGCCAGCAGCTTCCTTCAGGGGGCAAATTCACCCCTCCACTTT. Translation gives CASSFLQGANSPLHF.